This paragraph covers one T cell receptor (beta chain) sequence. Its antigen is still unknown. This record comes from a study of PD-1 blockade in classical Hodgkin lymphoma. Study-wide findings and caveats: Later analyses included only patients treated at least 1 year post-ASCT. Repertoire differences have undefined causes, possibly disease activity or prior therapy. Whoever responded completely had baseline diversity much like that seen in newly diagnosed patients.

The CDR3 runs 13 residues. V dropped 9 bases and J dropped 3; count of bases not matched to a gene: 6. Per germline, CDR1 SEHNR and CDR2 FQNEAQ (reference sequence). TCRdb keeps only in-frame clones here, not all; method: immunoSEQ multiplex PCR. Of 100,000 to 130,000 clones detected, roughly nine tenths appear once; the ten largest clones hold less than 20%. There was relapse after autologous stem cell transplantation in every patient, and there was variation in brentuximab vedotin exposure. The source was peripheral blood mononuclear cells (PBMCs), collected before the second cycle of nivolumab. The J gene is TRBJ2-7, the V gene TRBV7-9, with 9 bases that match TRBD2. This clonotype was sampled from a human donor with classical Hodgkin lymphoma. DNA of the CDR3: TGTGCCAGTAGAGCGGGAGGCTTCTACGAGCAGTACTTC. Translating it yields CASRAGGFYEQYF. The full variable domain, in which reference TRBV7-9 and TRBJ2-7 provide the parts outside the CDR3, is DTGVSQNPRHKITKRGQNVTFRCDPISEHNRLYWYRQTLGQGPEFLTYFQNEAQLEKSRLLSDRFSAERPKGSFSTLEIQRTEQGDSAMYLCASRAGGFYEQYFGPGTRLTVT.